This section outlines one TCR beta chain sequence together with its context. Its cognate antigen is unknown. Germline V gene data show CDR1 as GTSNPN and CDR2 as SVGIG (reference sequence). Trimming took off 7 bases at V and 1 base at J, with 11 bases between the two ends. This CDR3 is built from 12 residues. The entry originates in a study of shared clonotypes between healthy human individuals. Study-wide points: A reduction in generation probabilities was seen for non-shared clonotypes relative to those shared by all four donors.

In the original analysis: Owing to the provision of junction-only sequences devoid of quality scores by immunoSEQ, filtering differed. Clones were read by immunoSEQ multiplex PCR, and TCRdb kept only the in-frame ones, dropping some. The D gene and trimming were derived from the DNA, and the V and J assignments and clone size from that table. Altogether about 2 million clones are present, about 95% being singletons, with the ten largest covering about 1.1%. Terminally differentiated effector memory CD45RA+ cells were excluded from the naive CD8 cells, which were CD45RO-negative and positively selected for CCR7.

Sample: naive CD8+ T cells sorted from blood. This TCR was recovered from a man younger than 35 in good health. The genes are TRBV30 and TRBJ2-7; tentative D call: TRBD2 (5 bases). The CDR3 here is CASRDPSYEQYF. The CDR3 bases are TGTGCCTCCCGGGATCCTTCCTACGAGCAGTACTTC. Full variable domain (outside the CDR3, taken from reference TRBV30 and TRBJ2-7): SQTIHQWPATLVQPVGSPLSLECTVEGTSNPNLYWYRQAAGRGLQLLFYSVGIGQISSEVPQNLSASRPQDRQFILSSKKLLLSDSGFYLCASRDPSYEQYFGPGTRLTVT.